Shown below are 29 T cell receptor beta chains from a single sample sequenced in a study of blood T cell repertoires in COVID-19. Profiled with immunoSEQ multiplex PCR; TCRdb holds only in-frame clones, not every one. The sample includes around 300,000 clones, roughly nine tenths of them seen just once. The sample taken for sequencing was PBMCs or T cells enriched from blood (not recorded which). These receptors originate from a woman aged 18-29 years who had recovered from COVID-19.

The chain is built from TRBV6-5 and TRBJ1-4; no clear D. The CDR3 runs to 13 residues. The V gene's germline CDR1 is MNHEY and CDR2 SVGAGI. With 8 bases removed from V and 4 bases from J, the gap between germline ends came to 11 bases. In DNA form, the CDR3 reads TGTGCCAGCTCGAAGGCGGATAATGAAAAACTGTTTTTT. Translation: CASSKADNEKLFF.

This clone was picked up a small number of times. This chain uses TRBV5-1 with TRBJ2-7, with D possibly matching TRBD1 (5 bases). V lost 7 bases, J lost 2 bases, and 10 bases lay in between. The germline CDR1 and CDR2 sequences are SGHRS and YFSETQ. The CDR3 consists of 12 residues. The DNA of the CDR3 is TGCGCCAGCCGAGAAGGGGCCTACGAGCAGTACTTC. Its translation: CASREGAYEQYF.

The count of this clone is one. The genes are TRBV3-1 (or the pseudogene TRBV3-2) and TRBJ2-4, with TRBD2 matching over 11 bases. CDR1 is LGHDT and CDR2 is YNNKEL in the germline V gene (reference sequence). V gave up 4 bases and J gave up 6 bases; unmatched junction bases: 2. This CDR3 spans 14 amino acids. DNA for the CDR3: TGTGCCAGCAGCCTAGCGGGGGGGCCAAACATTCAGTACTTC. Encoded protein: CASSLAGGPNIQYF.

At least ten counts were recorded for this clone. The chain recombines TRBV9 with TRBJ2-2; possibly TRBD1 for D (6 bases). Looked up from germline, CDR1 is SGDLS and CDR2 is YYNGEE. The CDR3 extends over 15 amino acids. The V end was cut by 2 bases, the J end by 3 bases, with 11 bases between. CDR3 DNA: TGTGCCAGCAGCGTCGTCGACAGGCACACCGGGGAGCTGTTTTTT. This codes for CASSVVDRHTGELFF.

This clone has a handful of counts. This chain connects TRBV19 to TRBJ2-7, with D perhaps matching TRBD2 (6 bases). The CDR3 is made up of 15 amino acids. Trimming left V 1 base short and J 2 bases short, with 12 bases between. Germline V lookup: CDR1 LNHDA, CDR2 SQIVND (reference sequence). Here the CDR3 reads CASSIGLGGAYEQYF. The CDR3 nucleotides read TGTGCCAGTAGTATAGGACTAGGAGGGGCCTACGAGCAGTACTTC.

The J gene is TRBJ2-3, the V gene TRBV27, with 13 positions matching TRBD2. J gave up 4 bases and V 7 bases, and 8 bases lay outside the gene matches. This CDR3 region has 16 residues. Germline V lookup: CDR1 MNHEY, CDR2 SMNVEV (reference sequence). The CDR3 nucleotides are TGTGCCAGCAATAAGGGACTAGCGGGGTTTGCAGATACGCAGTATTTT. Encoded protein: CASNKGLAGFADTQYF.

This chain connects TRBV13 to TRBJ2-3, with 9 bases lining up with TRBD2. J was trimmed by 4 bases and V by 9 bases; bases with no gene match: 11. The CDR3 runs 15 residues. CDR1 PRHDT and CDR2 FYEKMQ come from the germline V gene (reference sequence). The CDR3 region is CASQLRGLAADTQYF. CDR3 nucleotides: TGTGCCAGTCAGCTTAGGGGACTAGCTGCAGATACGCAGTATTTT.

This clone has a single count. The chain combines TRBV19 with TRBJ1-2, with TRBD1 identical over 7 bases. This CDR3 has 13 amino acids. Per the germline V gene, CDR1 is LNHDA and CDR2 is SQIVND (reference sequence). Trimming took 8 bases from V and 2 from J; bases not matched to a gene: 5. As DNA, the CDR3 is TGTGCCAGTGGACAGGTTGTAAACTATGGCTACACCTTC. Amino acid sequence: CASGQVVNYGYTF.

This chain links TRBV7-3 with TRBJ1-1; TRBD1 might be the D (5 bases). Trimming took off 5 bases at V and 1 base at J, with 11 bases between the two ends. Germline V gene sequence: CDR1 SGHTA, CDR2 FQGTGA. The CDR3 spans 14 residues. The CDR3 DNA sequence: TGTGCCAGCAGCCGAACCGGACAGAACACTGAAGCTTTCTTT. Translated, it gives CASSRTGQNTEAFF.

The J gene is TRBJ1-3, the V gene TRBV2; D may be TRBD1 (5 bases). This CDR3 is 14 amino acids long. The germline CDR1 and CDR2 sequences are SNHLY and FYNNEI. Trimming took 7 bases from V and 1 from J, leaving 11 bases between them. The CDR3 loop is CASTGGGSGNTIYF. DNA of the CDR3: TGTGCCAGCACCGGGGGGGGGTCTGGAAACACCATATATTTT.

The chain joins TRBV11-1 to TRBJ2-7, with D unresolved. The CDR3 extends over 14 amino acids. Deletions cut 5 bases from V and 3 bases from J, with 14 bases between. Germline V gives CDR1 SGHAT, CDR2 FQDESV (reference sequence). The DNA of the CDR3 is TGTGCCAGCAGCCCCTCTGCCCAGATCTACGAGCAGTACTTC. This codes for CASSPSAQIYEQYF. Combining the CDR3 with reference TRBV11-1 and TRBJ2-7 gives the whole variable domain EAEVAQSPRYKITEKSQAVAFWCDPISGHATLYWYRQILGQGPELLVQFQDESVVDDSQLPKDRFSAERLKGVDSTLKIQPAELGDSAMYLCASSPSAQIYEQYFGPGTRLTVT.

The chain carries TRBV5-4 and TRBJ2-1; D unresolved. The ends were cut back, 3 bases at V and 4 bases at J, with 8 bases in the middle. The CDR3 is 13 amino acids. In germline, CDR1 is SGHNT, CDR2 YYREEE (reference sequence). The CDR3 loop reads CASSSTGYNEQFF. The CDR3, as DNA: TGTGCCAGCAGCTCAACCGGGTACAATGAGCAGTTCTTC.

The chain combines TRBV27 with TRBJ1-1; no clear D. CDR1 and CDR2 (germline): MNHEY, SMNVEV (reference sequence). V was shortened by 6 bases and J by 4 bases, with 12 bases between the two germline ends. The CDR3 extends over 13 amino acids. The CDR3, as DNA: TGTGCCAGCAGGAGGGTGAGCGGCACTGAAGCTTTCTTT. Its translation is CASRRVSGTEAFF.

J is TRBJ2-2 and V is TRBV5-1; 12 bases match TRBD2. The CDR3 runs 15 residues. The J segment lost 6 bases and the V segment lost 2 bases, leaving 2 bases of the junction unmatched. CDR1 is SGHRS and CDR2 is YFSETQ in the germline V gene. Here the CDR3 reads CASSFGLAGPGELFF. The DNA of the CDR3 is TGCGCCAGCAGCTTCGGACTAGCGGGGCCCGGGGAGCTGTTTTTT.

The V gene is TRBV25-1, the J gene TRBJ2-7; no clear D. Per the germline V gene, CDR1 is MGHDK and CDR2 is SYGVNS. V lost 5 bases and J lost 3, with 5 bases in between. The CDR3 is 11 amino acids. This CDR3 is CASSQYYEQYF. CDR3 coding DNA: TGTGCCAGCAGTCAGTACTACGAGCAGTACTTC.

The rearrangement joins TRBV18 to TRBJ1-2, with TRBD1 matching over 8 bases. The junction had 7 bases not matched to a gene; V was cut back by 3 bases and J by 4 bases. The germline gives CDR1 KGHSH, CDR2 LQKENI. This CDR3 contains 15 residues. The CDR3 loop is CASSPLTDRGYGYTF. CDR3 coding DNA: TGTGCCAGCTCACCCCTAACCGACAGGGGCTATGGCTACACCTTC.

The rearrangement joins TRBV2 to TRBJ1-2; TRBD1 agrees at 7 bases. V was pared by 6 bases and J by 8 bases, with 12 bases of the junction left unmatched. The CDR3 has 14 amino acids. Looked up from germline, CDR1 is SNHLY and CDR2 is FYNNEI. In DNA, the CDR3 is TGTGCCAGCAGGCCGACAGGGTTACGGGGGGGCTACACCTTC. This translates into CASRPTGLRGGYTF.

The chain uses TRBV7-3 and TRBJ1-4, with D possibly matching TRBD1 (5 bases). This CDR3 comprises 16 residues. The V gene lost 1 base and the J gene lost 7 bases, with 16 bases spanning the gap. In germline, CDR1 is SGHTA, CDR2 FQGTGA. Here the CDR3 DNA reads TGTGCCAGCAGCTTAAACGGCCCGGCAGGGTTTGAAAAACTGTTTTTT. The encoded protein is CASSLNGPAGFEKLFF.

This clone appeared a few times. V and J are TRBV27 and TRBJ1-6; 8 bases align to TRBD1. Germline assignment: CDR1 MNHEY and CDR2 SMNVEV (reference sequence). V lost 2 bases, J lost 3 bases, and 6 bases stayed unmatched. The CDR3 totals 17 residues. CDR3 loop: CASSLRVGQGYNSPLHF. The CDR3 DNA reads as TGTGCCAGCAGTTTACGGGTCGGACAGGGCTATAATTCACCCCTCCACTTT.

The rearrangement links TRBV30 to TRBJ1-2, with TRBD1 as a possible D gene (6 bases). The CDR3 has 16 residues. Trimming took 4 bases from V and 6 from J, leaving 24 bases between them. Germline CDR1 is GTSNPN and CDR2 is SVGIG (reference sequence). The CDR3 DNA reads TGTGCCTGGAACCACCAGGGGCGGATAGTCAGCAATGGCTACACCTTC. Translating it yields CAWNHQGRIVSNGYTF.

The chain employs TRBV6-1 and TRBJ1-2; unclear D gene. Trimming pared 2 bases from V and 4 bases from J, leaving 14 bases between. Germline values: CDR1 MNHNS, CDR2 SASEGT. The CDR3 contains 15 residues. The CDR3 DNA follows: TGTGCCAGCAGTGAATCTCTTACAGTAAGCTATGGCTACACCTTC. The encoded protein is CASSESLTVSYGYTF.

Here the CDR3 DNA reads TGTGCCAGTCGAGGGACTAGCACCTACAATGAGCAGTTCTTC. Its translation is CASRGTSTYNEQFF. The chain carries TRBV6-5 and TRBJ2-1; 9 nucleotides line up with TRBD2. CDR3 length: 14 residues. The trim removed 9 bases at V and 2 bases at J, leaving 5 bases unmatched. Germline-derived CDR1 and CDR2 are MNHEY and SVGAGI.

The CDR3 nucleotides read TGTGCCAGCTCACCCGCGGCAGGGGAAGGGCCCCAGCATTTT. Residues: CASSPAAGEGPQHF. This chain connects TRBV18 to TRBJ1-5; possibly TRBD1 for D (6 bases). Germline V gives CDR1 KGHSH, CDR2 LQKENI. The CDR3 is 14 residues long. Trimming stripped 3 bases from V and 9 bases from J, with 15 bases between.

A single count supports this clone. The chain carries TRBV27 and TRBJ1-1; D gene ambiguous. With 0 bases removed from V and 4 bases from J, the gap between germline ends came to 9 bases. The CDR3 has 14 amino acids. Germline-derived CDR1 and CDR2 are MNHEY and SMNVEV (reference sequence). Here the CDR3 reads CASSLSEEGTEAFF. Here the CDR3 DNA reads TGTGCCAGCAGTTTATCGGAGGAGGGCACTGAAGCTTTCTTT.

The chain employs TRBV2 and TRBJ2-1; 12 nucleotides line up with TRBD2. The CDR3 has 16 residues. V lost 2 bases to trimming and J lost 4 bases; unmatched junction nucleotides: 3. Germline CDR1 and CDR2: SNHLY and FYNNEI. CDR3 residues: CASSEPGTSGYNEQFF. The CDR3 DNA reads TGTGCCAGCAGTGAACCCGGGACTAGCGGGTACAATGAGCAGTTCTTC.

The chain couples TRBV19 to TRBJ1-5, with D tentatively TRBD1 (5 bases). V was shortened by 3 bases and J by 7 bases, with 16 bases between the two germline ends. The CDR3 contains 15 residues. Germline lookup yields CDR1 LNHDA and CDR2 SQIVND (reference sequence). CDR3 DNA sequence: TGTGCCAGTAGTATCTTGGGTCAGGGTACCCAGCCCCAGCATTTT. Translated, it gives CASSILGQGTQPQHF.

Remarks on this clone: This specimen includes other DNA sequences encoding the same CDR3. This chain joins TRBV25-1 and TRBJ1-4; no firm D call. The CDR3 runs to 15 residues. Germline lookup yields CDR1 MGHDK and CDR2 SYGVNS. The V gene lost 1 base and the J gene lost 5 bases, with 11 bases spanning the gap. The CDR3 here is CASSESRGTNEKLFF. The DNA for the CDR3 is TGTGCCAGCAGTGAATCAAGAGGAACAAATGAAAAACTGTTTTTT.

This sequence joins TRBV14 and TRBJ1-4; 10 nucleotides match TRBD1. V lost 4 bases to trimming and J lost 7 bases; unmatched junction nucleotides: 6. The germline CDR1 and CDR2 sequences are SGHDN and FVKESK. The CDR3 loop spans 15 amino acids. CDR3 region: CASSLGTGVVEKLFF. The CDR3 DNA sequence: TGTGCCAGCAGCCTCGGGACAGGGGTAGTTGAAAAACTGTTTTTT.

The chain has TRBV5-1 and TRBJ1-1; 7 bases agree with TRBD1. This CDR3 contains 14 residues. After removal of 4 bases from V and 4 bases from J, the junction contained 7 bases not matched to a gene. CDR1 and CDR2 (germline): SGHRS, YFSETQ. For the CDR3, the DNA is TGCGCCAGCAGCACGAGACAGGGAATCACTGAAGCTTTCTTT. It codes for CASSTRQGITEAFF.